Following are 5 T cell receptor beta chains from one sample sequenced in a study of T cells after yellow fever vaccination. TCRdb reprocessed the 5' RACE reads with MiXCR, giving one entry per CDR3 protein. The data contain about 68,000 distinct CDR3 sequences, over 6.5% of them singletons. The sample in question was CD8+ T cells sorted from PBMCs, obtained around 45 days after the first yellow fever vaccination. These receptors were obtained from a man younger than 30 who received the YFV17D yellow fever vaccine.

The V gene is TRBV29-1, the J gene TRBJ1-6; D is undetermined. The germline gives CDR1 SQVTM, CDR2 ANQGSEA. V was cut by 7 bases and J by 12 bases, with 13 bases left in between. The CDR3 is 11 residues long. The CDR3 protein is CSAFILGPLHF. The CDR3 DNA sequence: TGCAGCGCCTTCATATTGGGACCCCTCCACTTT. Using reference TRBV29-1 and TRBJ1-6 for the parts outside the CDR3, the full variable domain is SAVISQKPSRDICQRGTSLTIQCQVDSQVTMMFWYRQQPGQSLTLIATANQGSEATYESGFVIDKFPISRPNLTFSTLTVSNMSPEDSSIYLCSAFILGPLHFGNGTRLTVT.

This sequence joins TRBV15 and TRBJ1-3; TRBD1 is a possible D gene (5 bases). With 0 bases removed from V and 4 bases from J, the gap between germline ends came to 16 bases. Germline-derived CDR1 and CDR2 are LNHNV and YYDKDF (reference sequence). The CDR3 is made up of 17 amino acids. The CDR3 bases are TGTGCCACCAGCAGAGATCCCCAGGACAACCTCGGAAACACCATATATTTT. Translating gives CATSRDPQDNLGNTIYF.

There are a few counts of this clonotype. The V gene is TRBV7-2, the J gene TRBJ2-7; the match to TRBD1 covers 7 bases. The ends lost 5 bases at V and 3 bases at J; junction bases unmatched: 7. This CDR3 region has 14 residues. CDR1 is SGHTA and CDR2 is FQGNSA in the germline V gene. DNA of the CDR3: TGTGCCAGCAGCCAGCCGGGACAGAACTACGAGCAGTACGTC. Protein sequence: CASSQPGQNYEQYV.

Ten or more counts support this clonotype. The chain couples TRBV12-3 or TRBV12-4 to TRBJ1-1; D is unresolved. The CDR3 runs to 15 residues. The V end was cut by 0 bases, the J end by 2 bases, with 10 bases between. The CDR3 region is CASSLAPGLNTEAFF. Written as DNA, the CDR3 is TGTGCCAGCAGTTTAGCGCCCGGACTCAACACTGAAGCTTTCTTT.

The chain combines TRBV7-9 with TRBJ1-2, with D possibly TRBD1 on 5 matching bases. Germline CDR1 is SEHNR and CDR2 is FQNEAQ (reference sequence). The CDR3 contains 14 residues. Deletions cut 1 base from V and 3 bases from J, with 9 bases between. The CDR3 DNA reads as TGTGCCAGCAGCTTAGTTGGGACGGACTATGGCTACACCTTC. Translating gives CASSLVGTDYGYTF.